These T cell receptor beta chains were read from a single sample in a study of shared clonotypes between healthy human individuals. This table comes from immunoSEQ multiplex PCR, and its TCRdb copy is limited to in-frame clones, with some not included. The data show about 680,000 clones, with around three quarters seen just once and around 1.8% held by the top ten. The sample consisted of memory CD4+ T cells sorted from blood. These receptors were collected from a woman in her twenties or thirties in good health. CDR3s include the opening cysteine and the closing phenylalanine or tryptophan.

j_call v_call cdr3_aa
TRBJ2-1 TRBV7-9 CASSLSVLTHSSYNEQFF
TRBJ1-4 TRBV5-1 CASSATATNEKLFF
TRBJ2-7 TRBV2 CASMGGLPPYEQYF
TRBJ1-3 TRBV10-3 CAIKASGQPGNTIYF
TRBJ2-7 TRBV29-1 CSVDGTGTYEQYF
TRBJ2-3 TRBV19 CASRRLASTDTQYF
TRBJ2-3 TRBV4-2 CASSLVGGYPSTDTQYF
TRBJ2-7 TRBV18 CASSPPRGGLPGEQYF
TRBJ2-1 TRBV7-2 CASSLHPPRNEQFF
TRBJ1-5 TRBV5-4 CASSLGPGPQHF
TRBJ2-7 TRBV28 CASSPRTGGTYEQYF
TRBJ1-1 TRBV29-1 CSVGQGDTEAFF
TRBJ1-2 TRBV7-8 CASSLTSGYGYTF